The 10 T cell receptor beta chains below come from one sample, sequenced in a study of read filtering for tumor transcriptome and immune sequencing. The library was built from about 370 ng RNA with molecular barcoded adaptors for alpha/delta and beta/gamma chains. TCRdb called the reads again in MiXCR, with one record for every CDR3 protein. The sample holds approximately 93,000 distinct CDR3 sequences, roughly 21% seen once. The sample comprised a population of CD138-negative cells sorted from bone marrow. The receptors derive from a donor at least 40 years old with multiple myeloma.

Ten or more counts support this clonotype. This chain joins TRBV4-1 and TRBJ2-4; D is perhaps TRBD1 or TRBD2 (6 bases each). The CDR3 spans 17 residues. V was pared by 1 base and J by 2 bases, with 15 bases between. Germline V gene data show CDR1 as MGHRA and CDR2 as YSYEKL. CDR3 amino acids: CASSQGAGAGSKNIQYF. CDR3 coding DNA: TGCGCCAGCAGCCAAGGGGCAGGGGCGGGGTCCAAAAACATTCAGTACTTC.

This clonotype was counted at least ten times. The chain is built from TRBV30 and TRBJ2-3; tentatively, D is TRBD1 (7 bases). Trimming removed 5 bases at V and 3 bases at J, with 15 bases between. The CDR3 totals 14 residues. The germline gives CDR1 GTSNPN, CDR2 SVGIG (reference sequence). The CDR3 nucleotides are TGTGCCTGGGTCCCTCAGGGGGGTACAGATACGCAGTATTTT. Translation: CAWVPQGGTDTQYF.

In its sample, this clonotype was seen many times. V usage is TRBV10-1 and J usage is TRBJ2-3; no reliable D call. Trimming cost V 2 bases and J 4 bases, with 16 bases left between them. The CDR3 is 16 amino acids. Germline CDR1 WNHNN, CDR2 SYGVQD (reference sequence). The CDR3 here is CASSEVAALHPDTQYF. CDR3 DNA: TGCGCCAGCAGTGAGGTAGCAGCCCTTCATCCAGATACGCAGTATTTT.

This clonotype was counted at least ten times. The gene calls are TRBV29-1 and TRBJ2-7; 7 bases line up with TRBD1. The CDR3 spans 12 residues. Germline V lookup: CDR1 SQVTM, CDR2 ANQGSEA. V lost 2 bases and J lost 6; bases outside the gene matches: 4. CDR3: CSVESRQGEQYF. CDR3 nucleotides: TGCAGCGTTGAATCTCGACAGGGCGAGCAGTACTTC.

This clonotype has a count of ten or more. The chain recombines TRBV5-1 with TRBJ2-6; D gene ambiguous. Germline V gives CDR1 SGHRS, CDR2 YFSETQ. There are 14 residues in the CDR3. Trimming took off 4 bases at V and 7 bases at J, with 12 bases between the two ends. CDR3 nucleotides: TGCGCCAGCAGCCTCCAGGTAGGAGCCAACGTCCTGACTTTC. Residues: CASSLQVGANVLTF.

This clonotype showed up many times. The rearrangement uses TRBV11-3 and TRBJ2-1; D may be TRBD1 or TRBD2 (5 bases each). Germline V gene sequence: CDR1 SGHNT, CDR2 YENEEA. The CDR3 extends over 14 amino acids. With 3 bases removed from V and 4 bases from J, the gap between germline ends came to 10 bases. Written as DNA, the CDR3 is TGTGCCAGCAGCTTCGGGGACGCATACAATGAGCAGTTCTTC. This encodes CASSFGDAYNEQFF.

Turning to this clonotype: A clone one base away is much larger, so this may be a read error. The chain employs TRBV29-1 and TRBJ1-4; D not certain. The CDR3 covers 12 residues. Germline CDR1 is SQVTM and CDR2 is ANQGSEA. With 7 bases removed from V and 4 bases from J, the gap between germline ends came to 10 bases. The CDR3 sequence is CSGRIGNEKLFF. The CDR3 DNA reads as TGCAGCGGCCGAATAGGTAATGAAAAACTGTTTTTT.

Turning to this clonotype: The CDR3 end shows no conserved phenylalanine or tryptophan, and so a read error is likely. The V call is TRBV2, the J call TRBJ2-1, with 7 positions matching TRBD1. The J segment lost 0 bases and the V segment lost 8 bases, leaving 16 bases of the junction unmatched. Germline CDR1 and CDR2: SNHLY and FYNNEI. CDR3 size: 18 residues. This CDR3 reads CASRVQKQGQNSYNEQFL. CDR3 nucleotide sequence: TGTGCCAGCCGTGTCCAGAAACAGGGACAGAACTCCTACAATGAGCAGTTCCTC.

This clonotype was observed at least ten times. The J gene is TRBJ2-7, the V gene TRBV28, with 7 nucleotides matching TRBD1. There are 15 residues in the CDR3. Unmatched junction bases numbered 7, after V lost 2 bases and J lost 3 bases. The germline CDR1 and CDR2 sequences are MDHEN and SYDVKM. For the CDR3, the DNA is TGTGCCAGCAGTTTACAACGGGGACAGCTCTACGAGCAGTACTTC. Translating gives CASSLQRGQLYEQYF.

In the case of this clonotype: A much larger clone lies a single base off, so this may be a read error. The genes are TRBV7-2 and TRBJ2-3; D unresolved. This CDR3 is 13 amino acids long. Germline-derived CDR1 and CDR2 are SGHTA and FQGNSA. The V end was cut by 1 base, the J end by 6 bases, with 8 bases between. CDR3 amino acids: CASSLGEKDTQYF. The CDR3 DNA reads TGTGCCAGCAGCTTAGGGGAAAAGGATACGCAGTATTTT.